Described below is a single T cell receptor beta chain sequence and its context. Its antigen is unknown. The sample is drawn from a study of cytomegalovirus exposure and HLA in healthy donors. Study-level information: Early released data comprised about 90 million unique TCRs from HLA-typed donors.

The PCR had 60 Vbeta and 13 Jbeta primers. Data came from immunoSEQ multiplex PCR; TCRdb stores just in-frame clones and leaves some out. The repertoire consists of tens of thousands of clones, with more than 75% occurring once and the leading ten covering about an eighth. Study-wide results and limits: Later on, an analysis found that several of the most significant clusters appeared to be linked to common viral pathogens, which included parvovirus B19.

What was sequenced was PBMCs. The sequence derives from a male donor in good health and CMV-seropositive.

CDR3 protein: CASSSGANAYEQYF. CDR3 DNA: TGTGCCAGCAGCTCGGGAGCCAACGCCTACGAGCAGTACTTC. The V gene is TRBV11-2, the J gene TRBJ2-7; weak D call: TRBD2 (6 bases). The V and J ends lost 4 bases and 2 bases respectively, with 12 bases between them. The length of the CDR3 is 14 residues. CDR1 is SGHAT and CDR2 is FQNNGV in the germline V gene.